This T cell receptor (beta chain) was observed in a study of blood T cell repertoires in COVID-19. Study overall: Spain, Italy and the United States supplied samples that represented acute and convalescent COVID-19. PBMCs, B-cell-depleted T cells, or T cells were the source of the cDNA or gDNA that made up the material.

Between the trimmed V and J ends, which lost 5 bases and 7 bases, there was a span of 12 bases. This CDR3 contains 13 residues. Germline V lookup: CDR1 SGHNT, CDR2 YENEEA. As processed by the authors: By means of reference gene primer amplification, nucleated cell counts were estimated. Profiling relied on immunoSEQ multiplex PCR, and the TCRdb table lists in-frame clones only, not all of them. V, J and clone size are those of that table, while D and trimming were read from the DNA. Counted here are about 100,000 clones, roughly nine tenths occurring once; the ten biggest clones make up 0.85% to 1%. The TCR was taken from a man between 60 and 75 years old with acute or convalescent COVID-19. The chain has TRBV11-3 and TRBJ2-1; tentatively, D is TRBD2 (5 bases). Sequenced: peripheral blood. CDR3 sequence (DNA): TGTGCCAGCAGCCCCCGGCGGGCGAATGAGCAGTTCTTC. Translating gives CASSPRRANEQFF.